This record covers a single TCR beta chain. This clonotype has ten or more counts. Its cognate antigen has yet to be identified. Qualities for individual bases were not recorded, and no much larger clone is one base off. The 35 to 40 donors, aged roughly 6 to 100 years, were systemically healthy Caucasian individuals from Russia. Around 9.7 milliliters of peripheral blood were collected from each donor into EDTA-treated Vacutainer tubes. Ficoll-Paque density-gradient centrifugation was used to isolate PBMCs, with at least 7 million per sample. Trizol reagent was used to extract total RNA from PBMCs, with at least 6 micrograms per sample. Naive CD45RAhigh/CD27high T cell percentages were measured by flow cytometry on a PBMC aliquot from every donor. Receptors were amplified or captured by 5' RACE. The instrument was an Illumina HiSeq 2500. A second PCR of roughly 7 to 11 cycles was performed with a sample-barcoded 5' primer and a J-beta primer mix. A template-switch 5' adaptor carrying 12 random nucleotides introduced a unique molecular identifier onto each TCR beta cDNA molecule. At least 2.5 million CDR3-containing paired-end reads were obtained from each sample. The Mint cDNA synthesis kit, primed by a TRBC-specific oligonucleotide, was used to synthesize first-strand cDNA from all RNA. Following uracil-DNA glycosylase treatment, a first 18-cycle PCR with universal primers M1SS and BC2_uni_R was performed on all cDNA. The paper's processing steps were these. Each sample was normalized by randomly selecting 1 million high-quality reads, each carrying a distinct molecular identifier. Instead of being binned into consensus sequences, reads with shared molecular identifiers were discarded. MiTCR, run with a Q25 quality threshold and the strictest error-elimination algorithm, handled CDR3 identification, clonotype clustering and error correction. A nonparametric unseen species model using Euler transformation provided a lower-bound estimate of total TCR beta diversity. Through fastp at Q25 and MiXCR, TCRdb rebuilt clones from the public reads, retaining in-frame beta chains. Rows matching on CDR3 protein sequence are summarized as one entry with the most common DNA and genes. TCRdb, rather than the study authors, made the V and J calls. The sample profile shows 450,000 to 600,000 distinct CDR3 sequences; roughly a quarter of them were found once. Of the sample, 3% to 4.5% is held by the ten largest clones.

Reading the germline V gene (reference sequence) gives CDR1 MNHEY and CDR2 SMNVEV. Its CDR3 holds 15 amino acids, cysteine through phenylalanine. CDR3 DNA is the only sequence kept; it has 45 bases, read in frame from the first base. Trimming accounts for 5 bases at V and 2 bases at J, while the number of junction bases matched to no gene is 3. The entry originates in a study of blood T cells in healthy people across ages (dated by TCRdb to between 2014 and 2017). In terms of the full investigation: In model experiments, template switching captured roughly one uniquely barcoded TCR beta cDNA molecule for every two T cells. Age-related changes in TCR beta repertoire diversity were measured in the study by deep sequencing normalized with unique cDNA molecular identifiers. The donors were split into four age groups: young (average about 15 years), middle-aged (more than 35), aged (62) and long-lived (82). For two donors (one aged 18 to 30 and one aged 80 or older), the study analyzed two additional independent replicas of 1 million unique cDNA reads from the same blood draw. Study-wide findings and limitations: A strong correlation was found between observed TCR beta diversity and the percentage of naive T cells measured by flow cytometry. Estimates of total diversity from one million sequenced T cells were regarded as lower bounds and underestimates. Since profiling was done on bulk unsorted PBMCs, naive and antigen-experienced compartments could not be conclusively compared. The CMV infection status of donors was not known, potentially confounding age-related changes in expanded clonotypes. Compared with the aged group, the long-lived group had more naive CD4+ T cells, fewer expanded clones and increased TCR diversity, suggesting age selection. As age increased, observed TCR beta diversity per million T cells dropped in a roughly linear way, and a significant reduction was already evident by age 40.

Another study also made use of these data, one on T cells of mothers and their children. The other study reports the following: Nine systemically healthy Caucasian individuals served as donors, namely three mothers together with their six children. cDNA synthesis consumed the entire amount of extracted RNA, loaded at approximately 1.5 ug RNA in each 15 ul reaction. Sample barcodes and 2-4 random nucleotides were added via the M1S primer in the second PCR. More than 9 million TCR beta CDR3 reads were obtained from each mother, and some 3.2 million reads were obtained from each child. Thymic selection similarly shapes TCR recombination output in related and unrelated pairs, with minor effect from inherited differences. Normalized repertoire overlap in related mother-child pairs was always slightly higher than in unrelated mother-child pairs, but the difference was never significant. With a sensitivity of approximately 100 clones per million clonotypes, no persistent microchimeric T cell clones were detected. The study used deep NGS to compare TCR beta repertoires of mothers and children, seeking features distinguishing related mother-child pairs from unrelated individuals. Mothers averaged roughly 40 +/- 4 years of age and children averaged around 10 +/- 4 years. After adapter ligation with NEBNext reagents, the libraries were sequenced on Illumina HiSeq 2000 with 100+100 nt paired-end reads. To avoid cross-contamination, the mother libraries and the child libraries were prepared a month apart and sequenced in separate runs. For each donor, somewhere between roughly 450,000 and 2,100,000 distinct TCR beta clonotypes were identified. Naive TCR beta clonotypes were estimated from low-frequency clonotypes matched to each donor's FACS-determined naive share, without sorting.

The sequence joins TRBV27 to TRBJ2-2; TRBD2 lines up with 9 middle nucleotides. Source material: blood. The TCR was taken from a boy between 2 and 15 years old in good health. This receptor has the CDR3 CASSLAGLNTGELFF. The DNA sequence reads TGTGCCAGCAGTCTAGCGGGGCTTAACACCGGGGAGCTGTTTTTT.